This T cell receptor (beta chain) appears in the sequencing data of a study of blood T cells in healthy people across ages. The V end was cut by 8 bases, the J end by 0 bases, with 9 bases between. The CDR3 is made up of 13 amino acids. Study observations and caveats: It was found that TCR beta diversity correlated strongly with the percentage of naive T cells. Estimates of diversity drawn from one million T cells were considered underestimates. Greater diversity and more naive CD4+ cells were seen in long-lived donors than in aged donors.

The use of a sample-barcoded 5' primer and a J-beta primer mix characterized a second PCR of about 6 to 11 cycles. TCRdb re-called the 5' RACE reads through MiXCR, storing one row per CDR3 protein. This sample has 1 million to 1.2 million distinct CDR3 sequences, with roughly two fifths found just once. Comment on this clonotype: Its antigen is undetermined.

Material for sequencing was blood. The source is a man aged 18 to 30 in good health. The chain is built from TRBV23-1 and TRBJ2-3; the D call may be TRBD1 or TRBD2 (5 bases each). TRBV23-1 is an open reading frame, and its role is uncertain. CDR3 sequence: CASRDVSTDTQYF. For the CDR3, the DNA is TGCGCCAGCCGGGACGTTAGCACAGATACGCAGTATTTT.